The rows below give T cell receptor beta chains drawn from one sample of a study of T cells in Graves' hyperthyroidism and ophthalmopathy. TCRdb re-derived calls from the multiplex PCR reads in MiXCR, one entry per CDR3 protein. The table has hundreds of thousands of distinct CDR3 sequences, around 20% seen once. Sequences were obtained from blood. These receptors came from a woman between 45 and 65 years old with Graves' hyperthyroidism that later progressed to Graves' ophthalmopathy. Both conserved end residues are part of each CDR3. A D gene is named only where the DNA matches it firmly. Size is stated for part of the rows, as once, few or many counts, or as a class when the clone is expanded.

-,TRBV20-1,-,TRBJ1-3,CSARDGGGGDGNTIYF,TGCAGTGCTAGAGATGGCGGCGGGGGAGACGGAAACACCATATATTTT
-,TRBV19,TRBD1,TRBJ2-5,CASSTGTAGSETQYF,TGTGCCAGTAGTACCGGGACAGCCGGATCGGAGACCCAGTACTTC
-,TRBV4-2,-,TRBJ2-2,CASSQEPSIVLANTGELFF,TGTGCCAGCAGCCAAGAACCCTCCATCGTACTCGCGAACACCGGGGAGCTGTTTTTT
few,TRBV6-1,-,TRBJ2-1,CASLNQGSYVMEQFF,TGTGCCAGCCTGAACCAGGGCTCCTATGTTATGGAGCAGTTCTTC
few,TRBV20-1,TRBD1,TRBJ1-2,CSARVREGANYGYTF,TGCAGTGCTAGAGTTCGGGAGGGGGCAAACTATGGCTACACCTTC
many,TRBV12-3/TRBV12-4,-,TRBJ1-1,CASRLLVNTEAFF,TGTGCCAGCAGACTCCTTGTGAACACTGAAGCTTTCTTT
few,TRBV7-6,-,TRBJ2-7,CASSLARTTYEQYF,TGTGCCAGCAGCTTAGCGAGGACAACCTACGAGCAGTACTTC
few,TRBV5-6,-,TRBJ1-4,CASSLRTLGEKLFF,TGTGCCAGCAGCCTTCGGACGTTAGGCGAAAAACTGTTTTTT
-,TRBV11-2,TRBD2,TRBJ2-2,CASRDPKEFLAGGRILGSAGELFF,TGTGCCAGCAGAGACCCTAAGGAGTTTTTAGCGGGAGGCAGGATCTTAGGTTCGGCCGGGGAGCTGTTTTTT
many,TRBV7-2,TRBD2,TRBJ2-3,CASSSLADPSTDTQYF,TGTGCCAGCAGTTCGCTAGCGGACCCTAGCACAGATACGCAGTATTTT
few,TRBV2,-,TRBJ2-7,CASRLLRDEQYF,TGTGCCAGCAGACTCCTCCGGGACGAGCAGTACTTC
many,TRBV11-2,-,TRBJ1-2,CASSLGKAGYTF,TGTGCCAGCAGCTTGGGGAAGGCTGGCTACACCTTC
few,TRBV18,-,TRBJ2-2,CASSPEAGGELFF,TGTGCCAGCTCACCGGAAGCGGGCGGGGAGCTGTTTTTT
many,TRBV11-2,-,TRBJ1-4,CASSSRWEEKLFF,TGTGCCAGCAGCTCCCGGTGGGAAGAAAAACTGTTTTTT
-,TRBV4-1,TRBD2,TRBJ2-7,CASSHYSGGDEQYF,TGCGCCAGCAGCCACTACAGCGGGGGCGACGAGCAGTACTTC
many,TRBV6-1,TRBD2,TRBJ2-3,CASSESRGSADTQYF,TGTGCCAGCAGTGAATCGCGGGGGAGCGCAGATACGCAGTATTTT
many,TRBV5-1,-,TRBJ1-2,CASLSKDGYTF,TGCGCCAGCCTATCGAAGGATGGCTACACCTTC
-,TRBV27,-,TRBJ2-2,CAARSWGNTGELFF,TGTGCCGCTCGTTCGTGGGGGAACACCGGGGAGCTGTTTTTT
many,TRBV5-1,-,TRBJ2-1,CASSSGSFGGYNEQFF,TGCGCCAGCAGCTCGGGTAGCTTCGGGGGCTACAATGAGCAGTTCTTC
-,TRBV5-1,-,TRBJ2-2,CASSLSSAGELFF,TGCGCCAGCAGCTTGAGTTCAGCCGGGGAGCTGTTTTTT
few,TRBV6-1,TRBD1,TRBJ1-1,CASILDRGAEAFF,TGTGCCAGCATCTTGGACAGGGGCGCTGAAGCTTTCTTT
many,TRBV11-2,TRBD2,TRBJ2-2,CASTPFSLAGYTGELFF,TGTGCCAGCACCCCTTTTTCCCTAGCGGGGTACACCGGGGAGCTGTTTTTT
-,TRBV6-1,TRBD1,TRBJ1-2,CASKPTGNYGYTF,TGTGCCAGCAAACCGACAGGGAACTATGGCTACACCTTC